This TCR beta chain was observed in a study of shared clonotypes between healthy human individuals. Study-level results: Sampling covered nothing but blood. Tissue TCR repertoires likely differ from those found in blood.

Germline CDR1 SGHTA, CDR2 FQGNSA. Trimming pared 1 base from V and 4 bases from J, leaving 11 bases between. CDR3 length: 15 residues. Sorted-subset replicate PCR reactions were performed with around 210 ng DNA, corresponding to tens of thousands of T cell genomes. Measured with immunoSEQ multiplex PCR; TCRdb has only the in-frame clones, and not every one. The sample includes 550,000 to 700,000 clones, less than 80% of them seen just once. A word on this clone: Its antigen is not identified.

The rearrangement links TRBV7-2 to TRBJ1-5; D perhaps matches TRBD1 (5 bases). The source of this sequence is a woman younger than 45 in good health. The sample was memory CD4+ T cells sorted from blood. Subset indicated: CD45RA-negative fraction. The CDR3 nucleotides are TGTGCCAGCAGCTTAGGTCGGGCAGGGAATCAGCCCCAGCATTTT. Encoded protein: CASSLGRAGNQPQHF. Full variable domain (remainder filled in from reference TRBV7-2 and TRBJ1-5): GAGVSQSPSNKVTEKGKDVELRCDPISGHTALYWYRQSLGQGLEFLIYFQGNSAPDKSGLPSDRFSAERTGGSVSTLTIQRTQQEDSAVYLCASSLGRAGNQPQHFGDGTRLSIL.